This passage covers 22 T cell receptor beta chains from one sample sequenced in a study of OX40 agonist ivuxolimab in advanced cancers. Library generation was performed with the immunoSEQ multiplex PCR assay. Held by TCRdb, this immuneACCESS table contains in-frame sequences only and omits some clones. Under half of the omission traces to an unresolved V gene where checked; the cause of the rest is unknown. The sample table holds about 64,000 clones, of which around 84% were seen once. Approximately 2% of the sample comes from the top ten. The specimen was CD4+ or CD8+ T cells sorted from blood, collected in a trial of the OX40 agonist ivuxolimab. The receptors come from an adult with an advanced solid tumor such as melanoma, head and neck, liver or kidney cancer.

V and J are TRBV9 and TRBJ2-3, with TRBD2 matching 13 bases. This CDR3 region has 16 residues. J lost 8 bases, V lost 5 bases, and 11 bases had no gene match. From germline, CDR1 is SGDLS and CDR2 YYNGEE. CDR3 nucleotide sequence: TGTGCCAGCAGTCGAACTAGCGGGGGGGAGGGCGCTACGCAGTATTTT. Amino acid sequence: CASSRTSGGEGATQYF.

The chain carries TRBV2 and TRBJ2-1, with D perhaps TRBD1 (6 bases). This CDR3 has 15 amino acids. Trimming took off 5 bases at V and 0 bases at J, with 11 bases between the two ends. Germline V gene sequence: CDR1 SNHLY, CDR2 FYNNEI. This chain's CDR3 is CASSSQGSSYNEQFF. CDR3 DNA sequence: TGTGCCAGCAGTTCACAGGGTAGCTCCTACAATGAGCAGTTCTTC.

This sequence joins TRBV5-6 and TRBJ2-5, with a possible D match to TRBD1 (6 bases). This CDR3 spans 15 amino acids. Germline V gene sequence: CDR1 SGHDT, CDR2 YYEEEE. V was clipped by 0 bases and J by 5 bases, with 14 bases between them. Here the CDR3 reads CASSLGGQGGETQYF. CDR3 nucleotide sequence: TGTGCCAGCAGCTTGGGGGGACAAGGTGGGGAGACCCAGTACTTC.

The chain links TRBV10-3 to TRBJ2-2, with D uncertain. The CDR3 is made up of 14 amino acids. Germline-derived CDR1 and CDR2 are ENHRY and SYGVKD. V was trimmed by 2 bases and J by 4 bases, leaving 8 bases between them. As DNA, the CDR3 is TGTGCCATCAGTGAGAGTATCGGCACCGGGGAGCTGTTTTTT. Amino acid sequence: CAISESIGTGELFF.

This clone was picked up a small number of times. The chain employs TRBV5-1 and TRBJ1-2; D not certain. The CDR3 extends over 13 amino acids. Germline V CDR1 and CDR2: SGHRS, YFSETQ. The V end was cut by 8 bases, the J end by 4 bases, with 15 bases between. The CDR3 protein is CASSQRLTYGYTF. The CDR3 DNA reads as TGCGCCAGTTCACAACGACTGACCTATGGCTACACCTTC. Full variable domain (remainder filled in from reference TRBV5-1 and TRBJ1-2): KAGVTQTPRYLIKTRGQQVTLSCSPISGHRSVSWYQQTPGQGLQFLFEYFSETQRNKGNFPGRFSGRQFSNSRSEMNVSTLELGDSALYLCASSQRLTYGYTFGSGTRLTVV.

The V call is TRBV7-9, the J call TRBJ2-6; D is unclear. Germline CDR1 and CDR2: SEHNR and FQNEAQ (reference sequence). The CDR3 consists of 16 residues. V was shortened by 0 bases and J by 1 base, with 7 bases between the two germline ends. CDR3 bases: TGTGCCAGCAGCTTAGCGATGAGTTCTGGGGCCAACGTCCTGACTTTC. It yields the protein CASSLAMSSGANVLTF. The variable domain in full, completed from reference TRBV7-9 and TRBJ2-6, reads DTGVSQNPRHKITKRGQNVTFRCDPISEHNRLYWYRQTLGQGPEFLTYFQNEAQLEKSRLLSDRFSAERPKGSFSTLEIQRTEQGDSAMYLCASSLAMSSGANVLTFGAGSRLTVL.

In DNA form, the CDR3 reads TGTGCCAGCAGCTTAGGGAGGATCTCCTACGAGCAGTACTTC. Translated, it gives CASSLGRISYEQYF. The V call is TRBV7-8, the J call TRBJ2-7, with D possibly being TRBD2 (5 bases). CDR1 and CDR2 from the germline V gene are SGHVS and FQNEAQ. The CDR3 loop spans 14 amino acids. Trimming left V 1 base short and J 0 bases short, with 7 bases between. Together with reference TRBV7-8 and TRBJ2-7, the CDR3 gives the full variable domain: GAGVSQSPRYKVAKRGQDVALRCDPISGHVSLFWYQQALGQGPEFLTYFQNEAQLDKSGLPSDRFFAERPEGSVSTLKIQRTQQEDSAVYLCASSLGRISYEQYFGPGTRLTVT.

V and J are TRBV5-1 and TRBJ1-4, with D hard to call. Deletions cut 0 bases from V and 3 bases from J, with 9 bases between. CDR1 is SGHRS, CDR2 YFSETQ, per germline. There are 15 residues in the CDR3. This CDR3 reads CASSLDWGSNEKLFF. In nucleotides, the CDR3 is TGCGCCAGCAGCTTGGATTGGGGATCTAATGAAAAACTGTTTTTT.

This clone turned up a few times. The rearrangement links TRBV12-5 to TRBJ1-1, with D unresolved. Per the germline V gene, CDR1 is LGHNT and CDR2 is FRNRAP. This CDR3 region has 13 residues. The V and J ends lost 5 bases and 7 bases respectively, with 14 bases between them. CDR3 loop: CASGIGDFGEAFF. The CDR3 DNA reads as TGTGCTAGTGGTATCGGGGATTTCGGTGAAGCTTTCTTT.

This chain uses TRBV5-1 with TRBJ1-2, with D unresolved. Trimming shortened V by 0 bases and J by 5 bases, and 14 bases separated the two germline ends. The CDR3 is made up of 15 amino acids. Germline V CDR1 and CDR2: SGHRS, YFSETQ. The CDR3 loop reads CASSLADWTVYGYTF. For the CDR3, the DNA is TGCGCCAGCAGCTTGGCGGACTGGACCGTTTATGGCTACACCTTC.

V is TRBV7-2 and J is TRBJ2-5; 11 nucleotides agree with TRBD2. The CDR3 is 18 residues long. V lost 1 base to trimming and J lost 5 bases; unmatched junction nucleotides: 12. The germline V gene has CDR1 SGHTA and CDR2 FQGNSA. CDR3: CASSLGGLAGVRAETQYF. CDR3 bases: TGTGCCAGCAGCTTAGGCGGACTAGCGGGCGTGCGGGCGGAGACCCAGTACTTC.

This clone was observed a single time. V usage is TRBV18 and J usage is TRBJ1-2; D may be TRBD1 (6 bases). V lost 6 bases, J lost 3 bases, and 11 bases lay in between. The CDR3 runs 13 residues. Germline V gives CDR1 KGHSH, CDR2 LQKENI. CDR3: CASSGQSYYGYTF. For the CDR3, the DNA is TGTGCCAGCTCTGGACAGAGCTACTATGGCTACACCTTC.

This clone has only a few counts. The chain has TRBV7-9 and TRBJ1-6, with TRBD1 identical over 12 bases. The CDR3 is 19 residues long. The V gene's germline CDR1 is SEHNR and CDR2 FQNEAQ (reference sequence). Trimming took 5 bases from V and 7 from J; bases not matched to a gene: 15. The CDR3: CASSTPGTGGFLSNSPLHF. The CDR3, as DNA: TGTGCCAGCAGCACCCCCGGGACAGGGGGCTTTCTGTCCAATTCACCCCTCCACTTT.

The chain has TRBV21-1 and TRBJ2-7; TRBD1 is the table's D call and was not checked against the DNA. TRBV21-1 corresponds to a pseudogene. CDR3 length: 14 amino acids. The CDR3 DNA sequence: TGTGCCAGCAGCAAGGGACAGACCTCCTACGAGCAGTACTTC. This sequence encodes CASSKGQTSYEQYF.

This rearrangement joins TRBV9 to TRBJ1-4; tentatively, D is TRBD1 (5 bases). Germline CDR1 reads SGDLS; CDR2 reads YYNGEE. The CDR3 runs to 17 residues. The V and J ends lost 0 bases and 0 bases respectively, with 12 bases between them. Here the CDR3 DNA reads TGTGCCAGCAGCGTAGAGTCCCGACAGACAACTAATGAAAAACTGTTTTTT. This gives the protein CASSVESRQTTNEKLFF.

The V and J genes are TRBV5-4 and TRBJ2-1, with 9 bases identical to TRBD2. The trim removed 4 bases at V and 1 base at J, leaving 6 bases unmatched. The CDR3 covers 16 residues. Germline loops: CDR1 SGHNT, CDR2 YYREEE (reference sequence). CDR3 bases: TGTGCCAGCAGCGCGACTAGCGGAGGGTCCTACAATGAGCAGTTCTTC. Amino acids: CASSATSGGSYNEQFF.

The rearrangement uses TRBV11-3 and TRBJ2-1, with TRBD1 identical over 8 bases. V lost 4 bases, J lost 0 bases, and 5 bases stayed unmatched. The length of the CDR3 is 16 residues. Germline values: CDR1 SGHNT, CDR2 YENEEA. CDR3 nucleotides: TGTGCCAGCAGCTCTAGACAGGGGATCTCCTACAATGAGCAGTTCTTC. Protein sequence: CASSSRQGISYNEQFF.

This chain links TRBV6-5 with TRBJ2-7, with unresolved D. The end of the DNA aligns better with TRBJ2-4, so the J call may be wrong. This CDR3 comprises 14 residues. Germline V gene sequence: CDR1 MNHEY, CDR2 SVGAGI. CDR3 in DNA: TGTGCCAGCAGTCCTTCGTTAGCCAAAAACATTCAGTACTTC. Translating gives CASSPSLAKNIQYF.

The chain uses TRBV5-6 and TRBJ2-7, with a tentative D call TRBD1 (5 bases). Germline assignment: CDR1 SGHDT and CDR2 YYEEEE. V was pared by 3 bases and J by 3 bases, with 25 bases between. CDR3 length: 18 amino acids. CDR3: CASSYFSPRARQYYEQYF. CDR3 in DNA: TGTGCCAGCAGCTATTTCTCCCCCAGGGCTCGACAGTACTACGAGCAGTACTTC.

This chain uses TRBV18 with TRBJ2-4, with D perhaps assigned TRBD1 or TRBD2 (6 bases each). Deletions cut 3 bases from V and 0 bases from J, with 18 bases between. This CDR3 is built from 18 residues. The germline V gene has CDR1 KGHSH and CDR2 LQKENI. CDR3: CASSPGAYREIAKNIQYF. DNA for the CDR3: TGTGCCAGCTCACCGGGGGCCTACCGGGAGATAGCCAAAAACATTCAGTACTTC. The variable domain in full, completed from reference TRBV18 and TRBJ2-4, reads NAGVMQNPRHLVRRRGQEARLRCSPMKGHSHVYWYRQLPEEGLKFMVYLQKENIIDESGMPKERFSAEFPKEGPSILRIQQVVRGDSAAYFCASSPGAYREIAKNIQYFGAGTRLSVL.

The V call is TRBV11-3, the J call TRBJ1-5; D not resolved. V gave up 2 bases and J gave up 4 bases, with 12 bases separating them. The CDR3 contains 15 residues. Germline V gives CDR1 SGHNT, CDR2 YENEEA. The CDR3 DNA follows: TGTGCCAGCAGCTTATCGGGCGCCATTAATCAGCCCCAGCATTTT. It encodes CASSLSGAINQPQHF. The whole variable domain, filled in from reference TRBV11-3 and TRBJ1-5, reads EAGVVQSPRYKIIEKKQPVAFWCNPISGHNTLYWYLQNLGQGPELLIRYENEEAVDDSQLPKDRFSAERLKGVDSTLKIQPAELGDSAVYLCASSLSGAINQPQHFGDGTRLSIL.

This clone has only a few counts. The chain carries TRBV29-1 and TRBJ2-5; 10 bases match TRBD1. The CDR3 runs to 18 residues. The ends lost 6 bases at V and 5 bases at J; junction bases unmatched: 21. Germline V lookup: CDR1 SQVTM, CDR2 ANQGSEA. This CDR3 is CSVQRSTPGQGTEETQYF. CDR3 nucleotides: TGCAGCGTACAAAGATCGACCCCGGGACAGGGGACGGAGGAGACCCAGTACTTC. Supplemented by reference TRBV29-1 and TRBJ2-5, the full variable domain reads SAVISQKPSRDICQRGTSLTIQCQVDSQVTMMFWYRQQPGQSLTLIATANQGSEATYESGFVIDKFPISRPNLTFSTLTVSNMSPEDSSIYLCSVQRSTPGQGTEETQYFGPGTRLLVL.